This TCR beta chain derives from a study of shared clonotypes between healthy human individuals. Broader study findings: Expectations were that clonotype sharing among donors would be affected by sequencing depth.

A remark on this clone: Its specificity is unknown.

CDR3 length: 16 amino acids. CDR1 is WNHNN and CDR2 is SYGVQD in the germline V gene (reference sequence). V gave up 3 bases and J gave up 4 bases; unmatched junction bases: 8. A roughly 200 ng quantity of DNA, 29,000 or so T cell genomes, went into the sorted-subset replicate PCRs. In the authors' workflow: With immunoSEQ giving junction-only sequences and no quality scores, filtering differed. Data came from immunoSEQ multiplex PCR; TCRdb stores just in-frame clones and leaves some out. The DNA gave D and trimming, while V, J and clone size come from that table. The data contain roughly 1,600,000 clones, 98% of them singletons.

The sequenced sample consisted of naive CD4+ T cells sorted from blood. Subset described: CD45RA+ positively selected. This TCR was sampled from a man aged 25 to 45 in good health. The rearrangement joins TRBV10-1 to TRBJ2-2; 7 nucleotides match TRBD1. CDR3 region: CASSDHRQGVTGELFF. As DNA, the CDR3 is TGCGCCAGCAGTGATCATCGACAGGGAGTCACCGGGGAGCTGTTTTTT.